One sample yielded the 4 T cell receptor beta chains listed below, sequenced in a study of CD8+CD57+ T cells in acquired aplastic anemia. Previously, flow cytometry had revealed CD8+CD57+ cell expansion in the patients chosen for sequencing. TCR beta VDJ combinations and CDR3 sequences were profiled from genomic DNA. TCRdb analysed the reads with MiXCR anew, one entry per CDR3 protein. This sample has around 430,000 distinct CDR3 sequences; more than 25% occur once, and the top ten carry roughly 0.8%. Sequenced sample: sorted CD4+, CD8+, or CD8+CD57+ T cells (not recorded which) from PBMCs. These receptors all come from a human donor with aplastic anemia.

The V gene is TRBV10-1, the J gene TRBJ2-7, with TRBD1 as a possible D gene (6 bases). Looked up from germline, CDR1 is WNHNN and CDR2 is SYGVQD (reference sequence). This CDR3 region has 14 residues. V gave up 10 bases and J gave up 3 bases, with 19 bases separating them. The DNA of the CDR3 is TGCGCCAACAACCCAATGACAGGCGGCTACGAGCAGTACTTC. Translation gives CANNPMTGGYEQYF.

This CDR3 reads CASSTTGLGSPLHF. The CDR3 DNA reads TGTGCCAGCAGCACAACAGGGTTAGGTTCACCCCTCCACTTT. V and J are TRBV6-1 and TRBJ1-6; possible D gene TRBD1, 6 bases. This CDR3 comprises 14 residues. The V end lost 6 bases, the J end lost 9 bases, and 15 bases lay between the germline ends. Germline V gives CDR1 MNHNS, CDR2 SASEGT.

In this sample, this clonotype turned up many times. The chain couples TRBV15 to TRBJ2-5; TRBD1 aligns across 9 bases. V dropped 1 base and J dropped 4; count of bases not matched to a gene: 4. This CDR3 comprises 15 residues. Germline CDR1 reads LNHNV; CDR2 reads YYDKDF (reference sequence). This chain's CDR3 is CATSRVTGGGETQYF. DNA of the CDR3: TGTGCCACCAGCAGAGTGACAGGGGGGGGAGAGACCCAGTACTTC.

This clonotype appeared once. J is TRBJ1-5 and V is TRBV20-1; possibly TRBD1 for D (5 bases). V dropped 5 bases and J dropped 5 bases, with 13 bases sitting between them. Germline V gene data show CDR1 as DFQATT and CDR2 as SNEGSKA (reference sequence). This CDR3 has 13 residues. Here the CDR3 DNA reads TGCAGTGCTTCTAACCCAGGGTATCAGCCCCAGCATTTT. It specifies CSASNPGYQPQHF.